A single sample gave rise to the 21 T cell receptor beta chains below, sequenced in a study of neurological immune-mediated disorders. TCRdb used MiXCR to reprocess the 5' RACE reads, holding one entry per CDR3 protein. The sample includes over 90,000 distinct CDR3 sequences, more than 10% of them seen just once. Described time point: longitudinal time-point 3. The material sequenced was PBMCs. The source is a female donor with HTLV-1-associated myelopathy (HAM/TSP).

In its sample, this clonotype was seen a few times. The rearrangement joins TRBV7-3 to TRBJ1-1; D may be TRBD1 (5 bases). Trimming pared 5 bases from V and 6 bases from J, leaving 19 bases between. Germline values: CDR1 SGHTA, CDR2 FQGTGA. The CDR3 is made up of 15 amino acids. CDR3 nucleotides: TGTGCCAGCAGCCCCACGGGAGCCCAGGGCGCTGAAGCTTTCTTT. Translated: CASSPTGAQGAEAFF. Full variable domain (remainder filled in from reference TRBV7-3 and TRBJ1-1): GAGVSQTPSNKVTEKGKYVELRCDPISGHTALYWYRQSLGQGPEFLIYFQGTGAADDSGLPNDRFFAVRPEGSVSTLKIQRTERGDSAVYLCASSPTGAQGAEAFFGQGTRLTVV.

This clonotype was detected ten times or more. The CDR3 coding sequence is TGTGCCAGCCGGGTCGAACACAATCAGCCCCAGCATTTT. This translates into CASRVEHNQPQHF. The chain joins TRBV12-3 or TRBV12-4 to TRBJ1-5; D gene unclear. Deletions cut 8 bases from V and 3 bases from J, with 11 bases between. The CDR3 extends over 13 amino acids.

This clonotype was counted once. The chain employs TRBV11-3 and TRBJ2-1; 7 positions match TRBD2. V was pared by 5 bases and J by 9 bases, with 10 bases of the junction left unmatched. This CDR3 spans 14 amino acids. Germline loops: CDR1 SGHNT, CDR2 YENEEA. In DNA, the CDR3 is TGTGCCAGCAGCCCGGGGCGGGGGAGGGGTGAGCAGTTCTTC. This sequence encodes CASSPGRGRGEQFF.

The sample holds many counts of this clonotype. This rearrangement joins TRBV7-2 to TRBJ1-1; D may be TRBD1 (5 bases). The V gene's germline CDR1 is SGHTA and CDR2 FQGNSA. The CDR3 has 13 residues. Deletions cut 2 bases from V and 13 bases from J, with 17 bases between. The CDR3 DNA reads as TGTGCCAGCAGCTTATGGGAGGGGAGCCAAGTTTTCTTT. Translation: CASSLWEGSQVFF.

This clonotype was recorded many times. The V gene is TRBV9, the J gene TRBJ1-1; 8 nucleotides line up with TRBD1. The V gene end was trimmed by 3 bases and the J gene end by 5 bases; junction bases not matched to a gene: 3. The V gene's germline CDR1 is SGDLS and CDR2 YYNGEE. The CDR3 extends over 13 amino acids. Here the CDR3 reads CASSGTGRTEAFF. In DNA, the CDR3 is TGTGCCAGCAGCGGGACAGGGCGGACTGAAGCTTTCTTT.

This clonotype came up a few times. This rearrangement joins TRBV5-1 to TRBJ2-1, with D perhaps TRBD1 (6 bases). V dropped 0 bases and J dropped 11 bases, with 9 bases sitting between them. The CDR3 has 12 residues. Germline V gene lookup returns CDR1 SGHRS and CDR2 YFSETQ. DNA of the CDR3: TGCGCCAGCAGCTTGGACAGGGAGAAGCAGTTCTTC. Protein sequence: CASSLDREKQFF.

Ten or more counts support this clonotype. The chain couples TRBV5-1 to TRBJ1-1; the D is unclear. V was trimmed by 4 bases and J by 0 bases, leaving 16 bases between them. Germline lookup yields CDR1 SGHRS and CDR2 YFSETQ. The CDR3 covers 16 residues. The CDR3 nucleotides read TGCGCCAGCAGCCCATGGGAGCGAAGAGTGAACACTGAAGCTTTCTTT. Translated, it gives CASSPWERRVNTEAFF.

The chain uses TRBV4-2 and TRBJ2-3; D not resolved. CDR3 length equals 13 residues. Germline CDR1 is LGHNA and CDR2 is YNFKEQ. Trimming left V 3 bases short and J 5 bases short, with 9 bases between. In DNA, the CDR3 is TGTGCCAGCAGCCAGGGTGATCAAGATACGCAGTATTTT. As protein: CASSQGDQDTQYF.

Comments on this clonotype: This sequence may be a read error, since a much larger clone differs from it by one base. This chain links TRBV7-6 with TRBJ2-7; D remains unclear. Germline V CDR1 and CDR2: SGHVS, FNYEAQ. Deletions cut 7 bases from V and 2 bases from J, with 18 bases between. CDR3 length: 15 amino acids. CDR3 region: CASNLYGSPTYEQYF. In DNA, the CDR3 is TGTGCCAGCAACCTCTACGGGTCCCCCACCTACGAGCAGTACTTC.

This clonotype has ten or more counts. The rearrangement joins TRBV28 to TRBJ2-4; either TRBD1 or TRBD2 may supply D (5 bases each). Trimming shortened V by 6 bases and J by 1 base, and 7 bases separated the two germline ends. Germline V gives CDR1 MDHEN, CDR2 SYDVKM. This CDR3 spans 13 amino acids. CDR3 loop: CASRRDAKNIQYF. The CDR3 bases are TGTGCCAGCAGACGGGACGCCAAAAACATTCAGTACTTC.

This clonotype was seen ten or more times. The chain recombines TRBV7-2 with TRBJ2-1; D is ambiguous. Germline values: CDR1 SGHTA, CDR2 FQGNSA. CDR3 length: 15 amino acids. V was pared by 1 base and J by 5 bases, with 12 bases between. DNA for the CDR3: TGTGCCAGCAGCTTAGGTACCTACACAAACAATGAGCAGTTCTTC. Translating it yields CASSLGTYTNNEQFF.

The rearrangement links TRBV6-5 to TRBJ2-1, with 15 bases aligning to TRBD2. This CDR3 is built from 15 residues. CDR1 and CDR2 from the germline V gene are MNHEY and SVGAGI. After removal of 10 bases from V and 4 bases from J, the junction contained 5 bases not matched to a gene. CDR3 loop: CATWTSGGAYNEQFF. In nucleotides, the CDR3 is TGTGCCACCTGGACTAGCGGGGGGGCATACAATGAGCAGTTCTTC.

This clonotype has at least ten counts. The genes are TRBV5-1 and TRBJ2-3, with 11 bases fitting TRBD2. J gave up 3 bases and V 5 bases, and 8 bases lay outside the gene matches. Germline values: CDR1 SGHRS, CDR2 YFSETQ. The CDR3 is made up of 16 amino acids. The CDR3 loop is CASRFTGLAVTDTQYF. CDR3 in DNA: TGCGCCAGCAGATTTACGGGACTAGCGGTGACAGATACGCAGTATTTT. The whole variable domain, remainder taken from reference TRBV5-1 and TRBJ2-3, is KAGVTQTPRYLIKTRGQQVTLSCSPISGHRSVSWYQQTPGQGLQFLFEYFSETQRNKGNFPGRFSGRQFSNSRSEMNVSTLELGDSALYLCASRFTGLAVTDTQYFGPGTRLTVL.

This clonotype was recorded at least ten times. The chain carries TRBV7-6 and TRBJ2-6; TRBD2 is a possible D gene (6 bases). Looked up from germline, CDR1 is SGHVS and CDR2 is FNYEAQ. The V end was cut by 2 bases, the J end by 3 bases, with 8 bases between. The CDR3 has 15 amino acids. In nucleotides, the CDR3 is TGTGCCAGCAGCTTACGGGGAGGTGGGGCCAACGTCCTGACTTTC. This sequence encodes CASSLRGGGANVLTF. The whole variable domain, filled in from reference TRBV7-6 and TRBJ2-6, reads GAGVSQSPRYKVTKRGQDVALRCDPISGHVSLYWYRQALGQGPEFLTYFNYEAQQDKSGLPNDRFSAERPEGSISTLTIQRTEQRDSAMYRCASSLRGGGANVLTFGAGSRLTVL.

This clonotype has ten or more counts. The gene calls are TRBV5-1 and TRBJ2-3, with D tentatively TRBD2 (6 bases). V dropped 0 bases and J dropped 7 bases, with 12 bases sitting between them. Germline V gene data show CDR1 as SGHRS and CDR2 as YFSETQ. The CDR3 spans 14 residues. The CDR3 spells CASSLARAGNTQYF. CDR3 in DNA: TGCGCCAGCAGCTTGGCCCGGGCGGGGAATACGCAGTATTTT.

This clonotype has at least ten counts. The J gene is TRBJ2-7, the V gene TRBV28; 7 nucleotides line up with TRBD1. V was clipped by 9 bases and J by 2 bases; unmatched bases: 4. In germline, CDR1 is MDHEN, CDR2 SYDVKM. This CDR3 has 12 amino acids. CDR3 sequence: CASGDRAYEQYF. The CDR3 coding sequence is TGTGCCAGTGGGGACAGAGCCTACGAGCAGTACTTC.

Ten or more counts support this clonotype. This chain joins TRBV2 and TRBJ2-7, with D perhaps matching TRBD1 (5 bases). CDR1 and CDR2 from the germline V gene are SNHLY and FYNNEI. V was clipped by 6 bases and J by 11 bases, with 23 bases between them. The CDR3 sequence is 14 residues long. CDR3 in amino acids: CASRQSSAGNDKYF. The CDR3 DNA reads TGTGCCAGCAGGCAGTCCTCTGCAGGGAATGACAAGTACTTC.

This clonotype was detected ten times or more. The V gene is TRBV5-1, the J gene TRBJ2-5; TRBD2 aligns across 9 bases. Germline CDR1 and CDR2: SGHRS and YFSETQ. This CDR3 spans 16 amino acids. The J segment lost 1 base and the V segment lost 1 base, leaving 5 bases of the junction unmatched. The DNA of the CDR3 is TGCGCCAGCAGCTTGATAGCTAGCGGGGCCCAAGAGACCCAGTACTTC. Protein: CASSLIASGAQETQYF.

The sample holds many counts of this clonotype. The CDR3 DNA reads as TGTGCCAGCAGCGTAGAGGGGCGTCCAGATACGCAGTATTTT. It translates to CASSVEGRPDTQYF. The chain combines TRBV9 with TRBJ2-3, with D possibly TRBD1 on 5 matching bases. V gave up 0 bases and J gave up 4 bases, with 9 bases separating them. The V gene's germline CDR1 is SGDLS and CDR2 YYNGEE. The CDR3 consists of 14 residues.

This clonotype was seen at least ten times. The J gene is TRBJ2-7, the V gene TRBV5-1; a weak D match, TRBD1 (6 bases). Germline CDR1 is SGHRS and CDR2 is YFSETQ. This CDR3 has 14 amino acids. The V end lost 0 bases, the J end lost 3 bases, and 10 bases lay between the germline ends. Here the CDR3 DNA reads TGCGCCAGCAGCTTGGTGGCAGGGGACTACGAGCAGTACTTC. Translated, it gives CASSLVAGDYEQYF.

This clonotype was seen at least ten times. The chain recombines TRBV4-2 with TRBJ1-2, with D uncertain. V dropped 1 base and J dropped 5 bases, with 5 bases sitting between them. Germline values: CDR1 LGHNA, CDR2 YNFKEQ. The CDR3 loop spans 12 amino acids. CDR3 nucleotide sequence: TGTGCCAGCAGCCAAGTGGATTATGGCTACACCTTC. The encoded protein is CASSQVDYGYTF.